The 9 T cell receptor beta chains presented below share a single source sample, sequenced in a study of blood T cell repertoires in COVID-19. Assay: immunoSEQ multiplex PCR; the TCRdb copy retains only in-frame clones and omits some. The table lists over 90,000 clones, around 90% of them singletons. What was sequenced was peripheral blood. The receptors were gathered from a human donor in a cohort sampled during active COVID-19.

J is TRBJ2-1 and V is TRBV11-3, with D tentatively TRBD2 (5 bases). The CDR3 loop spans 16 amino acids. CDR1 is SGHNT, CDR2 YENEEA, per germline. The V end lost 5 bases, the J end lost 0 bases, and 14 bases lay between the germline ends. The DNA of the CDR3 is TGTGCCAGCAGCCTCCGGGGAATCAGCTCCTACAATGAGCAGTTCTTC. Protein: CASSLRGISSYNEQFF.

This clone has a single count. V gene TRBV7-3 combines with J gene TRBJ2-5; 10 bases match TRBD2. The CDR3 extends over 18 amino acids. V dropped 0 bases and J dropped 1; count of bases not matched to a gene: 8. Germline V gene data show CDR1 as SGHTA and CDR2 as FQGTGA. In DNA form, the CDR3 reads TGTGCCAGCAGCTTAACGCCTTTTAGCGGGGGGCGCCAAGAGACCCAGTACTTC. Encoded protein: CASSLTPFSGGRQETQYF.

V is TRBV6-1 and J is TRBJ2-5, with TRBD1 matching over 8 bases. This CDR3 has 16 amino acids. J gave up 7 bases and V 3 bases, and 13 bases lay outside the gene matches. CDR1 is MNHNS and CDR2 is SASEGT in the germline V gene. CDR3 sequence reads: CASSDPRDRSSGTQYF. The CDR3 coding sequence is TGTGCCAGCAGTGATCCCCGGGACAGGTCCTCAGGGACCCAGTACTTC.

The chain links TRBV27 to TRBJ2-1; TRBD2 matches at 7 bases. V lost 3 bases to trimming and J lost 5 bases; unmatched junction nucleotides: 7. The length of the CDR3 is 15 residues. Germline CDR1 reads MNHEY; CDR2 reads SMNVEV (reference sequence). CDR3 DNA sequence: TGTGCCAGCAGTTTTGGAGTAGCGGGTAACAATGAGCAGTTCTTC. This translates into CASSFGVAGNNEQFF.

V and J are TRBV13 and TRBJ2-3; 10 bases align to TRBD2. The V gene's germline CDR1 is PRHDT and CDR2 FYEKMQ (reference sequence). V dropped 3 bases and J dropped 1; count of bases not matched to a gene: 4. The CDR3 is 16 residues long. The CDR3 DNA follows: TGTGCCAGCAGCTTTAGCGGGGGGCCGGGCACAGATACGCAGTATTTT. Its protein product is CASSFSGGPGTDTQYF.

The V gene is TRBV19, the J gene TRBJ2-7, with 10 bases identical to TRBD1. Germline CDR1 is LNHDA and CDR2 is SQIVND (reference sequence). CDR3 length: 16 amino acids. Trimming removed 6 bases from V and 2 bases from J; junction bases left unmatched: 10. The CDR3, as DNA: TGTGCCAGTAGAGAGACTGACGGGACAGGGGCCTACGAGCAGTACTTC. It codes for CASRETDGTGAYEQYF.

The chain couples TRBV19 to TRBJ1-1; D unclear. This CDR3 is built from 15 residues. V was pared by 5 bases and J by 7 bases, with 20 bases between. The germline CDR1 and CDR2 sequences are LNHDA and SQIVND (reference sequence). CDR3 coding DNA: TGTGCCAGTAGTCGCCCGAGCGGGAGATCCCTTGAAGCTTTCTTT. This sequence encodes CASSRPSGRSLEAFF. The variable domain in full, completed from reference TRBV19 and TRBJ1-1, reads DGGITQSPKYLFRKEGQNVTLSCEQNLNHDAMYWYRQDPGQGLRLIYYSQIVNDFQKGDIAEGYSVSREKKESFPLTVTSAQKNPTAFYLCASSRPSGRSLEAFFGQGTRLTVV.

CDR3 protein: CASSQDAGGLGNTIYF. Here the CDR3 DNA reads TGTGCCAGCAGCCAAGATGCGGGGGGGCTAGGAAACACCATATATTTT. The chain has TRBV3-1 (or the pseudogene TRBV3-2) and TRBJ1-3; weak D call: TRBD1 (6 bases). There are 16 residues in the CDR3. Germline V gene sequence: CDR1 LGHDT, CDR2 YNNKEL (reference sequence). V was trimmed by 0 bases and J by 4 bases, leaving 13 bases between them.

V and J are TRBV6-1 and TRBJ1-2; TRBD1 might be the D (6 bases). V lost 1 base, J lost 7 bases, and 10 bases lay in between. The CDR3 sequence is 13 residues long. Germline V gene sequence: CDR1 MNHNS, CDR2 SASEGT. The CDR3 spells CASSEGAGAGYTF. Written as DNA, the CDR3 is TGTGCCAGCAGTGAAGGGGCAGGGGCTGGCTACACCTTC.